This TCR beta chain derives from a study of T-cell reconstitution after alpha-beta-depleted transplantation in children. Study-wide points: T-cell counts and diversity at one year post-transplant came mainly from newly produced T cells. Several patients had high TCRbeta diversity at day 60; it came from surviving recipient T cells and thymic progenitors. Expanded clones from the graft, numbering several hundred, reportedly supplied alpha-beta T cells about two months after transplant.

This CDR3 has 12 amino acids. Looked up from germline, CDR1 is MNHEY and CDR2 is SVGEGT. Trimming shortened V by 7 bases and J by 9 bases, and 13 bases separated the two germline ends. At least ten counts were recorded for this clonotype. Its antigen is currently unknown. Library preparation (for TCRbeta) was performed with unique molecular identifiers. TCRdb passed the PCR reads through MiXCR, listing each CDR3 protein once. The sample yields hundreds of thousands of distinct CDR3 sequences, roughly 7.8% seen once. The sample consisted of peripheral blood, taken 360 days after TCRalphabeta/CD19-depleted stem cell transplant. This chain uses TRBV6-2 or TRBV6-3 with TRBJ1-5; TRBD1 is a possible D gene (5 bases). This TCR came from a female patient under 10 years old who had a stem cell transplant for Fanconi anemia, so the T cells may come from the graft donor. The CDR3 nucleotides read TGTGCCAGCATTCAAGACAGTACGCCCCAGCATTTT. Translated, it gives CASIQDSTPQHF.